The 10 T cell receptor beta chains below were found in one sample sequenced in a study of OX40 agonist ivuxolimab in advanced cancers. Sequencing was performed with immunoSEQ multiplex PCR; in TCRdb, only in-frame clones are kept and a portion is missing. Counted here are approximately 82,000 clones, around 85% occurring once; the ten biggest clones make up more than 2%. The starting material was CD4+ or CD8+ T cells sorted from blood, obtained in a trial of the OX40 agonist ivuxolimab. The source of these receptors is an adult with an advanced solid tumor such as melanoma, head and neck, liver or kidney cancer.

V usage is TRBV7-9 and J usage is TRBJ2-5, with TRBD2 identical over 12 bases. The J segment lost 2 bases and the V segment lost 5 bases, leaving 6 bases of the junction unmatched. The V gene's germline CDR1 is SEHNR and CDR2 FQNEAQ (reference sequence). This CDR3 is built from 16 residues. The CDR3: CASSPRTSGVQETQYF. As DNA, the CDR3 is TGTGCCAGCAGCCCACGGACTAGCGGGGTGCAAGAGACCCAGTACTTC.

CDR3 in amino acids: CASSRPQTGSGDEQFF. As DNA, the CDR3 is TGTGCCAGTAGTCGCCCGCAAACAGGGAGTGGCGATGAGCAGTTCTTC. The V and J genes are TRBV19 and TRBJ2-1, with TRBD1 as a possible D gene (6 bases). There are 16 residues in the CDR3. Trimming left V 5 bases short and J 8 bases short, with 22 bases between. CDR1 is LNHDA and CDR2 is SQIVND in the germline V gene (reference sequence).

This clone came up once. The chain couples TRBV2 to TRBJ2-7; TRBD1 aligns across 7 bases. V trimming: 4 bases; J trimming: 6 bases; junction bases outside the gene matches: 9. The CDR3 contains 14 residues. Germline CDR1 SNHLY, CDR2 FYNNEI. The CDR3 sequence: CASSVEGGLGEQYF. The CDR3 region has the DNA TGTGCCAGCAGTGTCGAAGGGGGCTTGGGCGAGCAGTACTTC.

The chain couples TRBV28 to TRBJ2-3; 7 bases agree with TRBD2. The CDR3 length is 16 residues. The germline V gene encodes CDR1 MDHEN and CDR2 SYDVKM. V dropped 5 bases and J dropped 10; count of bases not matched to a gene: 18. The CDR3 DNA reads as TGTGCCAGCAGTACCATCAGACGGGACTATGGAGGGCCGCAGTATTTT. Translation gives CASSTIRRDYGGPQYF.

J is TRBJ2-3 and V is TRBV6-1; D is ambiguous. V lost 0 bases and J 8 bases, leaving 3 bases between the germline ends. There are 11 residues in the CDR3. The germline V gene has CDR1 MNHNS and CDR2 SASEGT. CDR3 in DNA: TGTGCCAGCAGTGAAGCGCCTACGCAGTATTTT. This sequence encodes CASSEAPTQYF.

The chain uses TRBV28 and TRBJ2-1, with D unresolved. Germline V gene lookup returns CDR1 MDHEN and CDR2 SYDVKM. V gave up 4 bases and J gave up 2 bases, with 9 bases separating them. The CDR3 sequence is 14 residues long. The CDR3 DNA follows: TGTGCCAGCAGTTCGGGCCCCCCCTACAATGAGCAGTTCTTC. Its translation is CASSSGPPYNEQFF.

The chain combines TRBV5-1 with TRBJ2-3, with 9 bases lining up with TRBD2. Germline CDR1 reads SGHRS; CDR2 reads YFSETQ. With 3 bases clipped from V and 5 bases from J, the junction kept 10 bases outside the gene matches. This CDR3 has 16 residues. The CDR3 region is CASSSGGSGGLDTQYF. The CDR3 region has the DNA TGCGCCAGCAGCTCCGGCGGTAGCGGGGGACTAGATACGCAGTATTTT.

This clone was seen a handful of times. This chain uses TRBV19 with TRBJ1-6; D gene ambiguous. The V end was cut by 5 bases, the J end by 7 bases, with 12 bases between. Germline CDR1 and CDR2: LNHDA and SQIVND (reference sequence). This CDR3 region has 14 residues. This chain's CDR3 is CASSYDPRNSPLHF. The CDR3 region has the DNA TGTGCCAGTAGTTACGATCCGAGGAATTCACCCCTCCACTTT.

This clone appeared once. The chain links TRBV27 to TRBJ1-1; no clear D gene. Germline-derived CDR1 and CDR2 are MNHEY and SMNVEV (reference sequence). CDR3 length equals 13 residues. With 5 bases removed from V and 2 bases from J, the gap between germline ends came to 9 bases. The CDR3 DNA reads TGTGCCAGCAGTAGGTTAGCAAACACTGAAGCTTTCTTT. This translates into CASSRLANTEAFF.

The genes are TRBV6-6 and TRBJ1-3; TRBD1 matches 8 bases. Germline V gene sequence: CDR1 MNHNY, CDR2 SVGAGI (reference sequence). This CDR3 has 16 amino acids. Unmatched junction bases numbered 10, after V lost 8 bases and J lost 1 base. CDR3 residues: CASLNRYRGSGNTIYF. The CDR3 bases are TGTGCCAGCCTAAACCGGTACAGGGGGTCTGGAAACACCATATATTTT.